This T cell receptor (beta chain) was captured by sequencing in a study of T-cell reconstitution after alpha-beta-depleted transplantation in children. This clonotype has a count of ten or more. Its antigen is currently unknown. Study-level points and caveats: From surviving recipient T cells and thymic progenitors came the high day-60 TCRbeta diversity observed in some patients. At one year after transplant, newly produced T cells mostly accounted for T-cell counts and diversity. Where alpha-beta T cells came from about two months after transplant was reportedly several hundred expanded graft clones.

Unique molecular identifiers were incorporated into the prepared TCRbeta library. Each CDR3 protein gets one entry after TCRdb re-called the PCR reads with MiXCR. In the table there are 100,000 or so distinct CDR3 sequences, 4.5% to 7.5% of which are singletons. After removal of 4 bases from V and 7 bases from J, the junction contained 4 bases not matched to a gene. This CDR3 has 13 amino acids. This chain connects TRBV12-3 or TRBV12-4 to TRBJ2-1, with 7 positions matching TRBD1. This clonotype was sampled from a female patient aged 2 to 10 who had a stem cell transplant for Fanconi anemia, so the T cells may come from the graft donor. The sample consisted of PBMCs, mostly from graft donor cells, taken 60 days after TCRalphabeta/CD19-depleted stem cell transplant. The CDR3 DNA follows: TGTGCCAGCAGTTCCGGGACAGCTAATGAGCAGTTCTTC. Translating it yields CASSSGTANEQFF.